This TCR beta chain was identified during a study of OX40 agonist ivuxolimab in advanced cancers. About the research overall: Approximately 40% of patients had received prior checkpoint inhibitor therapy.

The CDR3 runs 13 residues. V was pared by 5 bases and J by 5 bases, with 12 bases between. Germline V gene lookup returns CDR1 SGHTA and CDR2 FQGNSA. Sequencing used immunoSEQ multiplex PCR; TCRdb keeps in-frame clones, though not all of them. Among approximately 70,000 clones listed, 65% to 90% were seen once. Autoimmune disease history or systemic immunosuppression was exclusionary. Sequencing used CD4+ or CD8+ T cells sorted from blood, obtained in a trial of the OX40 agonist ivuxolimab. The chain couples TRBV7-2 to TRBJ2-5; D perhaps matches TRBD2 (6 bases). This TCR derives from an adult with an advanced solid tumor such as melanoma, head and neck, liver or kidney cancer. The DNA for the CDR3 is TGTGCCAGCAGCACCGGGACTGGGGAGACCCAGTACTTC. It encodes CASSTGTGETQYF.